The 22 T cell receptor beta chains below all came from one sample that was sequenced in a study of T cell responses to AZD1222 COVID-19 vaccine. Sequencing was performed with immunoSEQ multiplex PCR; in TCRdb, only in-frame clones are kept and a portion is missing. Counted here are over 100,000 clones, about nine tenths occurring once; the ten biggest clones make up 2.4%. The material was peripheral blood, obtained on day 0 of AZD1222 vaccination. These receptors all come from an adult in good health.

This clone came up once. This chain uses TRBV19 with TRBJ2-1, with a weak D call TRBD1 (5 bases). This CDR3 has 12 amino acids. From germline, CDR1 is LNHDA and CDR2 SQIVND (reference sequence). Trimming cost V 7 bases and J 9 bases, with 13 bases left between them. In nucleotides, the CDR3 is TGTGCCAGTACCACCTTTGGGGCTGAGCAGTTCTTC. Protein: CASTTFGAEQFF.

The V call is TRBV29-1, the J call TRBJ1-2; D is undetermined. The ends were cut back, 6 bases at V and 8 bases at J, with 16 bases in the middle. The CDR3 covers 12 residues. The germline V gene has CDR1 SQVTM and CDR2 ANQGSEA. CDR3 nucleotides: TGCAGCGTCCATGGAGGGAGCGGCGGCTACACCTTC. Encoded protein: CSVHGGSGGYTF. Looking up the rest from reference TRBV29-1 and TRBJ1-2 gives the full variable domain: SAVISQKPSRDICQRGTSLTIQCQVDSQVTMMFWYRQQPGQSLTLIATANQGSEATYESGFVIDKFPISRPNLTFSTLTVSNMSPEDSSIYLCSVHGGSGGYTFGSGTRLTVV.

This sequence joins TRBV24-1 and TRBJ2-5; D perhaps matches TRBD1 (7 bases). CDR3 length: 15 amino acids. Germline lookup yields CDR1 KGHDR and CDR2 SFDVKD. With 2 bases removed from V and 6 bases from J, the gap between germline ends came to 15 bases. CDR3 coding DNA: TGTGCCACCAGTGATTCTCCGCAGGGGGGACAGACCCAGTACTTC. Amino acid sequence: CATSDSPQGGQTQYF.

This clone was seen once. The rearrangement links TRBV7-9 to TRBJ1-4, with 9 bases that match TRBD1. The CDR3 consists of 14 residues. J gave up 6 bases and V 5 bases, and 4 bases lay outside the gene matches. Per germline, CDR1 SEHNR and CDR2 FQNEAQ (reference sequence). This CDR3 is CASSLDRGYEKLFF. For the CDR3, the DNA is TGTGCCAGCAGCCTGGACAGGGGCTATGAAAAACTGTTTTTT.

This rearrangement joins TRBV5-6 to TRBJ2-7, with 13 bases fitting TRBD2. CDR1 SGHDT and CDR2 YYEEEE come from the germline V gene. Trimming cost V 5 bases and J 4 bases; bases outside gene matches: 3. This CDR3 has 14 amino acids. CDR3 in DNA: TGTGCCAGCAGTCAACTAGCGGGAGGGTACGAGCAGTACTTC. Its protein is CASSQLAGGYEQYF.

The gene calls are TRBV7-8 and TRBJ2-1, with TRBD2 matching 12 bases. The CDR3 has 15 amino acids. J gave up 5 bases and V 5 bases, and 4 bases lay outside the gene matches. The V gene's germline CDR1 is SGHVS and CDR2 FQNEAQ. CDR3 region: CASSIGLAGNNEQFF. The DNA for the CDR3 is TGTGCCAGCAGCATAGGACTAGCGGGAAACAATGAGCAGTTCTTC.

V and J are TRBV18 and TRBJ2-7; D is undetermined. Germline lookup yields CDR1 KGHSH and CDR2 LQKENI. V shed 2 bases and J shed 0 bases, with 11 bases lying between them. The CDR3 is 15 amino acids. The CDR3 loop is CASSPSEVSSYEQYF. CDR3 nucleotides: TGTGCCAGCTCACCATCAGAGGTCAGCTCCTACGAGCAGTACTTC.

The CDR3 region is CASSPPKETQYF. The CDR3 DNA follows: TGTGCCAGCAGCCCTCCGAAAGAGACCCAGTACTTC. The chain employs TRBV28 and TRBJ2-5; D gene uncertain. This CDR3 region has 12 residues. Germline V gene sequence: CDR1 MDHEN, CDR2 SYDVKM. V lost 6 bases, J lost 3 bases, and 8 bases lay in between.

The chain uses TRBV15 and TRBJ1-3; unclear D gene. Trimming removed 0 bases at V and 2 bases at J, with 8 bases between. Germline lookup yields CDR1 LNHNV and CDR2 YYDKDF (reference sequence). The CDR3 consists of 15 residues. CDR3 DNA: TGTGCCACCAGCAGAGATGGGGATGCTGGAAACACCATATATTTT. Its protein product is CATSRDGDAGNTIYF.

This chain links TRBV5-1 with TRBJ2-7, with 9 bases lining up with TRBD2. The CDR3 runs 15 residues. Germline V gene data show CDR1 as SGHRS and CDR2 as YFSETQ. The J segment lost 7 bases and the V segment lost 2 bases, leaving 10 bases of the junction unmatched. CDR3 region: CASSFGAGGPKEQYF. CDR3 bases: TGCGCCAGCAGCTTCGGGGCGGGAGGGCCCAAGGAGCAGTACTTC.

The chain carries TRBV7-3 and TRBJ2-2; no definite D call. The CDR3 is 12 amino acids. Trimming took 5 bases from V and 5 from J, leaving 6 bases between them. CDR1 and CDR2 from the germline V gene are SGHTA and FQGTGA. CDR3 DNA: TGTGCCAGCAGCCCAGGAACCGGGGAGCTGTTTTTT. This translates into CASSPGTGELFF.

The chain carries TRBV7-9 and TRBJ2-7; D is undetermined. Between the trimmed V and J ends, which lost 6 bases and 4 bases, there was a span of 10 bases. The germline V gene encodes CDR1 SEHNR and CDR2 FQNEAQ (reference sequence). This CDR3 comprises 12 residues. The CDR3: CASSNLRYEQYF. As DNA, the CDR3 is TGTGCCAGCAGTAATTTGAGGTACGAGCAGTACTTC.

J is TRBJ2-7 and V is TRBV28, with no clear D. Trimming shortened V by 2 bases and J by 6 bases, and 14 bases separated the two germline ends. Germline lookup yields CDR1 MDHEN and CDR2 SYDVKM. The CDR3 runs to 14 residues. The CDR3 region has the DNA TGTGCCAGCAGTTTAAAGCCCCAGACTGGCGAGCAGTACTTC. Translation gives CASSLKPQTGEQYF.

In DNA, the CDR3 is TGTGCCATCGGGGTTGGGGGACAGCTTTACGAGCAGTACTTC. Translated: CAIGVGGQLYEQYF. This chain links TRBV10-3 with TRBJ2-7; 7 nucleotides agree with TRBD1. This CDR3 spans 14 amino acids. Trimming cost V 8 bases and J 4 bases; bases outside gene matches: 11. Looked up from germline, CDR1 is ENHRY and CDR2 is SYGVKD.

This chain uses TRBV19 with TRBJ2-7; 7 nucleotides match TRBD1. The CDR3 consists of 14 residues. V lost 2 bases and J lost 7; bases outside the gene matches: 8. Germline V gene data show CDR1 as LNHDA and CDR2 as SQIVND (reference sequence). CDR3 in amino acids: CASSITGTASEQYF. CDR3 bases: TGTGCCAGTAGTATAACAGGGACAGCGAGTGAGCAGTACTTC. Variable domain in full (rest from reference TRBV19 and TRBJ2-7): DGGITQSPKYLFRKEGQNVTLSCEQNLNHDAMYWYRQDPGQGLRLIYYSQIVNDFQKGDIAEGYSVSREKKESFPLTVTSAQKNPTAFYLCASSITGTASEQYFGPGTRLTVT.

The rearrangement links TRBV6-4 to TRBJ1-1, with TRBD1 as a possible D gene (5 bases). CDR1 is MRHNA and CDR2 is SNTAGT in the germline V gene. Trimming removed 2 bases from V and 0 bases from J, with 7 bases in between. There are 14 residues in the CDR3. The CDR3 sequence is CASSDDRMNTEAFF. The CDR3 DNA sequence: TGTGCCAGCAGTGACGACAGAATGAACACTGAAGCTTTCTTT.

V is TRBV6-5 and J is TRBJ1-1; tentative D call: TRBD1 (6 bases). The CDR3 runs to 13 residues. CDR1 is MNHEY, CDR2 SVGAGI, per germline. Trimming removed 5 bases from V and 5 bases from J, with 12 bases in between. CDR3 DNA sequence: TGTGCCAGCAGTAACAGGGAGGGGACTGAAGCTTTCTTT. This codes for CASSNREGTEAFF.

The chain uses TRBV20-1 and TRBJ2-7, with 7 bases aligning to TRBD2. J gave up 3 bases and V 3 bases, and 5 bases lay outside the gene matches. The germline V gene encodes CDR1 DFQATT and CDR2 SNEGSKA (reference sequence). This CDR3 spans 13 amino acids. For the CDR3, the DNA is TGCAGTGCTAGTACTAGCGCACACTACGAGCAGTACTTC. Protein: CSASTSAHYEQYF.

V gene TRBV6-5 combines with J gene TRBJ1-1; D perhaps matches TRBD1 (6 bases). The CDR3 sequence is 13 residues long. CDR1 is MNHEY and CDR2 is SVGAGI in the germline V gene. The V gene lost 2 bases and the J gene lost 7 bases, with 11 bases spanning the gap. The CDR3 reads CASSYRGIGEAFF. The CDR3 coding sequence is TGTGCCAGCAGTTACAGGGGGATAGGTGAAGCTTTCTTT.

The J gene is TRBJ1-1, the V gene TRBV18; the match to TRBD1 covers 8 bases. CDR1 KGHSH and CDR2 LQKENI come from the germline V gene. The trim removed 6 bases at V and 0 bases at J, leaving 12 bases unmatched. The CDR3 is 17 residues long. CDR3 bases: TGTGCCAGCTCCGGGACAGGTCCCTCAAGATTGAACACTGAAGCTTTCTTT. Its translation: CASSGTGPSRLNTEAFF. Full variable domain (rest looked up from reference TRBV18 and TRBJ1-1): NAGVMQNPRHLVRRRGQEARLRCSPMKGHSHVYWYRQLPEEGLKFMVYLQKENIIDESGMPKERFSAEFPKEGPSILRIQQVVRGDSAAYFCASSGTGPSRLNTEAFFGQGTRLTVV.

This clone was seen just once. J is TRBJ1-2 and V is TRBV3-1 (or the pseudogene TRBV3-2), with 9 bases matching TRBD1. The CDR3 is 14 residues long. Per the germline V gene, CDR1 is LGHDT and CDR2 is YNNKEL (reference sequence). The J segment lost 14 bases and the V segment lost 1 base, leaving 11 bases of the junction unmatched. CDR3 sequence reads: CASSQVARTGERTF. Written as DNA, the CDR3 is TGTGCCAGCAGCCAAGTCGCTCGGACAGGGGAGCGGACCTTC.

V and J are TRBV11-2 and TRBJ2-1, with 7 bases that match TRBD1. The CDR3 runs 13 residues. Germline V gene data show CDR1 as SGHAT and CDR2 as FQNNGV. With 5 bases clipped from V and 5 bases from J, the junction kept 3 bases outside the gene matches. The CDR3 DNA sequence: TGTGCCAGCAGCACAACAGGGGACAATGAGCAGTTCTTC. The encoded protein is CASSTTGDNEQFF.